These 21 T cell receptor beta chains share one sample of origin, sequenced in a study of blood T cell repertoires in COVID-19. The method was immunoSEQ multiplex PCR; TCRdb's version includes in-frame clones alone and lacks a portion of them. The sample carries about 100,000 clones, around 73% recorded once. Sequencing was performed on peripheral blood. These receptors were taken from a man in his sixties with active or convalescent COVID-19.

The genes are TRBV5-4 and TRBJ2-5; 12 bases match TRBD2. J was trimmed by 2 bases and V by 7 bases; bases with no gene match: 9. The CDR3 loop spans 16 amino acids. Per germline, CDR1 SGHNT and CDR2 YYREEE (reference sequence). CDR3 amino acids: CASGRLAGALQETQYF. The CDR3, as DNA: TGTGCCAGCGGAAGACTAGCGGGGGCTTTGCAAGAGACCCAGTACTTC.

The chain uses TRBV3-1 (or the pseudogene TRBV3-2) and TRBJ1-2; D uncertain. Trimming stripped 1 base from V and 2 bases from J, with 8 bases between. Germline-derived CDR1 and CDR2 are LGHDT and YNNKEL (reference sequence). The CDR3 length is 14 residues. The CDR3: CASSQGEKNYGYTF. The CDR3 DNA reads TGTGCCAGCAGCCAAGGAGAGAAGAACTATGGCTACACCTTC.

This chain uses TRBV4-3 with TRBJ2-6; D not resolved. There are 15 residues in the CDR3. Trimming removed 0 bases from V and 0 bases from J, with 3 bases in between. Germline V gives CDR1 LGHNA, CDR2 YSLEER. CDR3 sequence: CASSQDRSGANVLTF. The CDR3 region has the DNA TGCGCCAGCAGCCAAGATCGCTCTGGGGCCAACGTCCTGACTTTC.

The chain couples TRBV25-1 to TRBJ2-3; 9 bases fit TRBD2. Germline V gene data show CDR1 as MGHDK and CDR2 as SYGVNS. This CDR3 spans 18 amino acids. The V gene end was trimmed by 4 bases and the J gene end by 2 bases; junction bases not matched to a gene: 13. CDR3 region: CASSAFSGGGGPTDTQYF. The CDR3 region has the DNA TGTGCCAGCAGTGCTTTTTCCGGCGGGGGGGGGCCCACAGATACGCAGTATTTT.

In regard to this clone: In the same sample, other DNA sequences code for this CDR3. This chain uses TRBV28 with TRBJ2-5; 8 bases are shared with TRBD2. After removal of 2 bases from V and 2 bases from J, the junction contained 4 bases not matched to a gene. This CDR3 has 15 amino acids. Germline CDR1 reads MDHEN; CDR2 reads SYDVKM. The CDR3 DNA follows: TGTGCCAGCAGTTTAACGGGAGGGGGTCAAGAGACCCAGTACTTC. Translating gives CASSLTGGGQETQYF.

The chain combines TRBV6-5 with TRBJ1-5; D unresolved. Germline assignment: CDR1 MNHEY and CDR2 SVGAGI. The CDR3 contains 13 residues. The V end lost 7 bases, the J end lost 0 bases, and 7 bases lay between the germline ends. CDR3 sequence (DNA): TGTGCCAGCAATCAGTATAGCAATCAGCCCCAGCATTTT. As protein: CASNQYSNQPQHF.

The genes are TRBV9 and TRBJ1-6; 7 bases agree with TRBD1. In germline, CDR1 is SGDLS, CDR2 YYNGEE. The V and J ends lost 0 bases and 7 bases, in that order; junction bases with no gene match: 4. The CDR3 has 15 residues. CDR3 in DNA: TGTGCCAGCAGCGTAGGGACAGGTCTAAATTCACCCCTCCACTTT. It is translated as CASSVGTGLNSPLHF.

This clone was seen a single time. The chain joins TRBV13 to TRBJ2-7; D gene ambiguous. Trimming took 0 bases from V and 0 from J, leaving 3 bases between them. This CDR3 is 13 amino acids long. Germline CDR1 reads PRHDT; CDR2 reads FYEKMQ (reference sequence). CDR3: CASSLGSSYEQYF. The CDR3 region has the DNA TGTGCCAGCAGCTTAGGCTCCTCCTACGAGCAGTACTTC.

The chain is built from TRBV10-1 and TRBJ2-3; D unclear. The V gene lost 0 bases and the J gene lost 6 bases, with 10 bases spanning the gap. The CDR3 is made up of 14 amino acids. Germline V gives CDR1 WNHNN, CDR2 SYGVQD (reference sequence). In DNA, the CDR3 is TGCGCCAGCAGTGAGTCGACTCGGTCGGATACGCAGTATTTT. It is translated as CASSESTRSDTQYF.

This sequence joins TRBV28 and TRBJ2-2, with 9 positions matching TRBD1. J lost 4 bases, V lost 7 bases, and 7 bases had no gene match. CDR3 length equals 15 residues. CDR1 is MDHEN, CDR2 SYDVKM, per germline. The CDR3 nucleotides are TGTGCCAGCATGGAGACAGGGGGGACCACCGGGGAGCTGTTTTTT. This translates into CASMETGGTTGELFF. Combining the CDR3 with reference TRBV28 and TRBJ2-2 gives the whole variable domain DVKVTQSSRYLVKRTGEKVFLECVQDMDHENMFWYRQDPGLGLRLIYFSYDVKMKEKGDIPEGYSVSREKKERFSLILESASTNQTSMYLCASMETGGTTGELFFGEGSRLTVL.

The CDR3 region is CASSLRQGEGTEAFF. CDR3 nucleotide sequence: TGTGCCAGCAGCTTAAGACAGGGTGAGGGCACTGAAGCTTTCTTT. This sequence joins TRBV11-3 and TRBJ1-1; 7 bases line up with TRBD1. Germline values: CDR1 SGHNT, CDR2 YENEEA. The J segment lost 4 bases and the V segment lost 2 bases, leaving 7 bases of the junction unmatched. The CDR3 spans 15 residues. Filled out from reference TRBV11-3 and TRBJ1-1, the complete variable domain reads EAGVVQSPRYKIIEKKQPVAFWCNPISGHNTLYWYLQNLGQGPELLIRYENEEAVDDSQLPKDRFSAERLKGVDSTLKIQPAELGDSAVYLCASSLRQGEGTEAFFGQGTRLTVV.

The chain carries TRBV6-4 and TRBJ1-4, with TRBD1 identical over 10 bases. This CDR3 has 18 residues. J lost 1 base, V lost 2 bases, and 7 bases had no gene match. CDR1 MRHNA and CDR2 SNTAGT come from the germline V gene. The CDR3: CASSDPRQGAETNEKLFF. CDR3 nucleotides: TGTGCCAGCAGTGACCCGCGACAGGGGGCCGAAACTAATGAAAAACTGTTTTTT.

The chain carries TRBV14 and TRBJ1-3; no clear D. This CDR3 region has 13 residues. V was cut by 2 bases and J by 2 bases, with 4 bases left in between. Germline-derived CDR1 and CDR2 are SGHDN and FVKESK. The CDR3 loop is CASSQNTGNTIYF. CDR3 in DNA: TGTGCCAGCAGCCAAAATACTGGAAACACCATATATTTT.

The rearrangement links TRBV5-1 to TRBJ2-7; 12 positions match TRBD1. The germline gives CDR1 SGHRS, CDR2 YFSETQ. The CDR3 runs to 14 residues. J lost 6 bases, V lost 3 bases, and 4 bases had no gene match. The CDR3, as DNA: TGCGCCAGCAGCTCGGGACAGGGGGCGGGCGAGCAGTACGTC. It yields the protein CASSSGQGAGEQYV.

The chain employs TRBV6-5 and TRBJ1-6; 8 bases match TRBD1. The CDR3 covers 15 residues. Per the germline V gene, CDR1 is MNHEY and CDR2 is SVGAGI. Trimming took 7 bases from V and 9 from J; bases not matched to a gene: 11. The CDR3 protein is CASNLDRDITSPLHF. CDR3 sequence (DNA): TGTGCCAGCAACCTGGACAGGGACATTACTTCACCCCTCCACTTT.

The gene calls are TRBV5-1 and TRBJ2-1, with 8 bases identical to TRBD2. This CDR3 is 15 amino acids long. Germline CDR1 SGHRS, CDR2 YFSETQ. With V trimmed by 0 bases and J by 7 bases, 6 bases remained unmatched. The CDR3 here is CASSLEVAGFNEQFF. In DNA, the CDR3 is TGCGCCAGCAGCTTGGAAGTAGCGGGATTTAATGAGCAGTTCTTC.

The chain uses TRBV10-3 and TRBJ2-3, with 10 bases fitting TRBD2. The CDR3 loop spans 14 amino acids. V lost 5 bases and J lost 5; bases outside the gene matches: 4. Germline V gene lookup returns CDR1 ENHRY and CDR2 SYGVKD. The CDR3 protein is CAISPAGGGDTQYF. The DNA for the CDR3 is TGTGCCATCAGTCCAGCGGGAGGGGGAGATACGCAGTATTTT.

This clone occurred a few times. This chain joins TRBV18 and TRBJ1-4; tentative D call: TRBD1 (5 bases). The CDR3 contains 15 residues. Germline V gene sequence: CDR1 KGHSH, CDR2 LQKENI. V dropped 5 bases and J dropped 11 bases, with 21 bases sitting between them. CDR3 nucleotides: TGTGCCAGCTCAGTTGCGGACGGGGCCGCGGGGAAACTGTTTTTT. Amino acids: CASSVADGAAGKLFF.

V gene TRBV28 combines with J gene TRBJ1-5; TRBD1 is a possible D gene (5 bases). The CDR3 covers 14 residues. Germline lookup yields CDR1 MDHEN and CDR2 SYDVKM. V was clipped by 8 bases and J by 7 bases, with 18 bases between them. CDR3 protein: CASAYPGSQQPQHF. The CDR3 coding sequence is TGTGCCAGCGCATACCCAGGGTCCCAGCAGCCCCAGCATTTT.

V is TRBV5-1 and J is TRBJ1-4, with D perhaps matching TRBD1 (5 bases). Germline loops: CDR1 SGHRS, CDR2 YFSETQ. The CDR3 is 15 residues long. Trimming removed 4 bases at V and 0 bases at J, with 10 bases between. CDR3 coding DNA: TGCGCCAGCAGCCTCGGGGGGACAACTAATGAAAAACTGTTTTTT. It encodes CASSLGGTTNEKLFF.

V and J are TRBV5-1 and TRBJ1-1, with TRBD1 matching 7 bases. V lost 4 bases to trimming and J lost 0 bases; unmatched junction nucleotides: 12. CDR1 is SGHRS and CDR2 is YFSETQ in the germline V gene. The CDR3 spans 17 residues. The CDR3 protein is CASSPGTALSVNTEAFF. CDR3 sequence (DNA): TGCGCCAGCAGCCCGGGGACAGCTCTATCCGTGAACACTGAAGCTTTCTTT. Full variable domain (outside the CDR3, taken from reference TRBV5-1 and TRBJ1-1): KAGVTQTPRYLIKTRGQQVTLSCSPISGHRSVSWYQQTPGQGLQFLFEYFSETQRNKGNFPGRFSGRQFSNSRSEMNVSTLELGDSALYLCASSPGTALSVNTEAFFGQGTRLTVV.